The TCR beta chain described here comes from a study of cytomegalovirus exposure and HLA in healthy donors. Study-wide results and limits: As a later analysis showed, a missense DCLRE1C variant was linked to trimming of TCR beta V- and J-genes.

Note on this clone: Its antigen is unidentified.

The V and J ends lost 3 bases and 0 bases, in that order; junction bases with no gene match: 12. This CDR3 spans 19 amino acids. Per germline, CDR1 LGHNA and CDR2 YNFKEQ. Vbeta (60) and Jbeta (13) primers were used in the PCR. The table came from immunoSEQ multiplex PCR; TCRdb's copy has only in-frame clones and leaves some out. The sample consists of about 140,000 clones, approximately 77% of them appearing once. This chain connects TRBV4-2 to TRBJ2-1, with TRBD2 identical over 9 bases. The sequenced material came from PBMCs. The clonotype was recovered from a woman aged 50 to 65 in good health and CMV-seronegative. The CDR3 DNA reads as TGTGCCAGCAGCCAGTCAACGCTCTCGCGGGGGGGCTCCTACAATGAGCAGTTCTTC. As protein: CASSQSTLSRGGSYNEQFF.